A selection of T cell receptor beta chains follows, all from one sample in a study of control samples from healthy donors and cancer patients. The table came from immunoSEQ multiplex PCR; TCRdb's copy has only in-frame clones and leaves some out. The data show 100,000 or so clones, 83% seen once. Input material: blood. The receptors stem from a woman aged 45-59 years in good health. The CDR3 runs from the conserved cysteine through the conserved F or W. D genes are given only for firm matches. Expanded clones get a size class; other rows say once, few or many, or leave the size out.

v_call	j_call	clone_size	d_call	cdr3_aa	cdr3_nt
TRBV19	TRBJ1-5	-	-	CASSISPSRNQPQHF	TGTGCCAGTAGTATTAGCCCATCTCGCAATCAGCCCCAGCATTTT
TRBV14	TRBJ1-5	-	-	CASTFTGPNQPQHF	TGTGCCAGTACTTTTACAGGGCCCAATCAGCCCCAGCATTTT
TRBV4-1	TRBJ2-7	-	-	CASSFKLTEVGEQYF	TGCGCCAGCAGCTTCAAGTTGACAGAAGTCGGCGAGCAGTACTTC
TRBV2	TRBJ1-4	-	-	CASRQSRGGEKLFF	TGTGCCAGCAGACAGTCCAGGGGAGGCGAAAAACTGTTTTTT
TRBV3-1/TRBV3-2	TRBJ1-2	-	TRBD1	CASSHFGGTGDGYTF	TGTGCCAGCAGCCACTTCGGTGGGACAGGGGATGGCTACACCTTC
TRBV25-1	TRBJ1-6	-	TRBD1	CASTMGQDNSPLHF	TGTGCCAGCACCATGGGACAGGACAATTCACCCCTCCACTTT
TRBV5-6	TRBJ1-3	-	-	CVSSRRDIFSGNTIYF	TGTGTCAGCAGCCGAAGGGACATATTCTCTGGAAACACCATATATTTT
TRBV30	TRBJ2-7	-	TRBD2	CAWSRSVSGRASEQYF	TGTGCCTGGAGTCGTTCAGTAAGCGGGAGGGCCTCCGAGCAGTACTTC
TRBV4-3	TRBJ2-3	-	TRBD2	CASSRQGTSGASTDTQYF	TGCGCCAGCAGCCGCCAAGGAACTAGCGGGGCTAGCACAGATACGCAGTATTTT
TRBV5-5	TRBJ2-5	once	-	CASSFASEETQYF	TGTGCCAGCAGCTTTGCGAGTGAAGAGACCCAGTACTTC
TRBV7-2	TRBJ2-5	-	-	CASSPNLSGGETQYF	TGTGCCAGCAGCCCCAACCTCTCAGGTGGGGAGACCCAGTACTTC
TRBV27	TRBJ2-7	-	TRBD1	CASSAGQGRYEQYF	TGTGCCAGCAGTGCCGGACAGGGGCGCTACGAGCAGTACTTC
TRBV6-2/TRBV6-3	TRBJ2-5	-	-	CASGRQGGAWETQYF	TGTGCCAGCGGCCGCCAGGGGGGTGCTTGGGAGACCCAGTACTTC
TRBV30	TRBJ1-2	-	TRBD1	CAWLSPAGGYGYTF	TGTGCCTGGCTCTCTCCGGCAGGGGGCTATGGCTACACCTTC
TRBV27	TRBJ1-6	-	-	CASSLSSLSTSPLHF	TGTGCCAGCAGTTTATCCAGTCTTAGTACTTCACCCCTCCACTTT
TRBV2	TRBJ1-6	-	TRBD1	CASSNGQGDNSPLHF	TGTGCCAGCAGTAACGGACAGGGAGATAATTCACCCCTCCACTTT
TRBV30	TRBJ2-2	-	TRBD1	CASPGQFANTGELFF	TGTGCCTCTCCGGGACAGTTCGCGAACACCGGGGAGCTGTTTTTT
TRBV7-2	TRBJ2-1	-	TRBD1	CASSLRQGTVNEQFF	TGTGCCAGCAGCTTAAGACAGGGGACGGTGAATGAGCAGTTCTTC
TRBV6-2/TRBV6-3	TRBJ1-4	-	-	CASSYGDDTVYNEKLFF	TGTGCCAGCAGTTATGGAGACGACACTGTCTATAATGAAAAACTGTTTTTT
TRBV14	TRBJ2-1	once	TRBD2	CASSQDRSSGTFGEQFF	TGTGCCAGCAGCCAAGATCGTAGTAGCGGGACCTTCGGTGAGCAGTTCTTC
TRBV6-5	TRBJ1-2	-	-	CASKGLYGYTF	TGTGCCAGCAAAGGACTCTATGGCTACACCTTC
TRBV6-5	TRBJ2-3	once	-	CASTYLANTDTQYF	TGTGCCAGCACTTACCTAGCTAACACAGATACGCAGTATTTT